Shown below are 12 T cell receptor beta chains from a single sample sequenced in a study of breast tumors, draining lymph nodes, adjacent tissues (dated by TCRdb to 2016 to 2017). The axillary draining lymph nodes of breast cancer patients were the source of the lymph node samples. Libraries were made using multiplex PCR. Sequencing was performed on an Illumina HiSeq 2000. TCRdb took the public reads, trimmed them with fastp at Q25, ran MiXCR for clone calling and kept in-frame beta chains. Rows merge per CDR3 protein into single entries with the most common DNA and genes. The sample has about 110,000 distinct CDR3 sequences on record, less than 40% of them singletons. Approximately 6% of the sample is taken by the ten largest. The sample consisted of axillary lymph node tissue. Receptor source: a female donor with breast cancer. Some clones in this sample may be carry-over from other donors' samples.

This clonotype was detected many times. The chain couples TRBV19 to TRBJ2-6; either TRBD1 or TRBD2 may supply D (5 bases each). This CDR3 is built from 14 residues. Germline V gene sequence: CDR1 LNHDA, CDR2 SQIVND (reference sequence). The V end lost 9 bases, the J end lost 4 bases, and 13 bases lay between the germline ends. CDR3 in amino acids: CASLRGAGANVLTF. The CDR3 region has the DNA TGTGCCAGCTTGAGGGGCGCGGGGGCCAACGTCCTGACTTTC.

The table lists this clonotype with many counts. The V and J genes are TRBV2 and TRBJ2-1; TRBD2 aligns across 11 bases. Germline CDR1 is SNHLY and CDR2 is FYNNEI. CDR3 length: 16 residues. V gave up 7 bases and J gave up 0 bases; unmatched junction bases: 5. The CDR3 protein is CASTVLAGASYNEQFF. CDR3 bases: TGTGCCAGCACCGTACTAGCGGGGGCCTCCTACAATGAGCAGTTCTTC.

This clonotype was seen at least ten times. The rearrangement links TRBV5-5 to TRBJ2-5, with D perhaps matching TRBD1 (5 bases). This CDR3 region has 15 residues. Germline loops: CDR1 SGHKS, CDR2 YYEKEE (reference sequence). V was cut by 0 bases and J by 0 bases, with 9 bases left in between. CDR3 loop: CASSLGQPYQETQYF. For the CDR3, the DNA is TGTGCCAGCAGCTTGGGACAGCCGTACCAAGAGACCCAGTACTTC.

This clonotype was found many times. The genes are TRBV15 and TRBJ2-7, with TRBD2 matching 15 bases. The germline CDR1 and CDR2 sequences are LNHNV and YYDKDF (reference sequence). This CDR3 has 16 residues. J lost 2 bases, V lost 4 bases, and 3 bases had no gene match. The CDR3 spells CATSKGLAGGPYEQYF. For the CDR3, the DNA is TGTGCCACCAGCAAGGGACTAGCGGGAGGACCCTACGAGCAGTACTTC.

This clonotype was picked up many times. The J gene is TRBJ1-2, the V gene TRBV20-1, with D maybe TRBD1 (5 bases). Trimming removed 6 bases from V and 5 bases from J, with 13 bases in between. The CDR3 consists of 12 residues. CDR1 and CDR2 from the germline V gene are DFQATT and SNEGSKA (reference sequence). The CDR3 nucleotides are TGCAGTGCCAGAAAAGGGGAGTATGGCTACACCTTC. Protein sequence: CSARKGEYGYTF.

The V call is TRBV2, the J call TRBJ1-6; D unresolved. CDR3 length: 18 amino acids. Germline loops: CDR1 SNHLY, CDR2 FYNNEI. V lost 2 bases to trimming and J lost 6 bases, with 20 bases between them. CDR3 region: CASSESGQMGWSNSPLHF. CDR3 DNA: TGTGCCAGCAGTGAATCGGGTCAGATGGGATGGAGTAATTCACCCCTCCACTTT.

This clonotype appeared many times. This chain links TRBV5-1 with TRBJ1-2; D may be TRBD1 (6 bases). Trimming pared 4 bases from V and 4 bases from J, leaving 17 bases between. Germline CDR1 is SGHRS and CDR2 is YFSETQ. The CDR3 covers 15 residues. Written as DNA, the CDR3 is TGCGCCAGCAGCCGGGGGGGCAGCGCTATCTATGGCTACACCTTC. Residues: CASSRGGSAIYGYTF.

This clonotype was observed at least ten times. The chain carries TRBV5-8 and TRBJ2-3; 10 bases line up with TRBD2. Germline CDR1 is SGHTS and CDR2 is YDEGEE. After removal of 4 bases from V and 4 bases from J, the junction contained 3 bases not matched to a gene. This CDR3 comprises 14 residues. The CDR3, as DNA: TGTGCCAGCAGCCTACTAGCGGGGTCAGATACGCAGTATTTT. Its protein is CASSLLAGSDTQYF.

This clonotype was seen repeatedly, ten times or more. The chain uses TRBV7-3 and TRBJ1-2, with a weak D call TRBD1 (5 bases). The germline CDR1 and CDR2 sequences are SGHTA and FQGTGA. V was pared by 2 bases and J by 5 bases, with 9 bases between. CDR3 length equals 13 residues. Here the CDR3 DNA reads TGTGCCAGCAGCTTAGGGGGGAGTTATGGCTACACCTTC. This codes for CASSLGGSYGYTF.

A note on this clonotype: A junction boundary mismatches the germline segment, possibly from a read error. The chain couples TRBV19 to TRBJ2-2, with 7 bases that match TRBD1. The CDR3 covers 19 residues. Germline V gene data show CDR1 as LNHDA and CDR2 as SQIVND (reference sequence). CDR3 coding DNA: TGTGCCGGTAGTGTAAGATTGGTGAAGGGGGCGCTTGTAACCGGGGAGCTGTTTTTT. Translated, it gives CAGSVRLVKGALVTGELFF.

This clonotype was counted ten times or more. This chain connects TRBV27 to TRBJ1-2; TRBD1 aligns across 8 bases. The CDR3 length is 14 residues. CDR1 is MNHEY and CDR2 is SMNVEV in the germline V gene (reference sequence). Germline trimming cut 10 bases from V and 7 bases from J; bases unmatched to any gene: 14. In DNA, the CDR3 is TGTGCCACACTTTCAGGGGGCGCGGAGCGTGGCTACACCTTC. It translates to CATLSGGAERGYTF.

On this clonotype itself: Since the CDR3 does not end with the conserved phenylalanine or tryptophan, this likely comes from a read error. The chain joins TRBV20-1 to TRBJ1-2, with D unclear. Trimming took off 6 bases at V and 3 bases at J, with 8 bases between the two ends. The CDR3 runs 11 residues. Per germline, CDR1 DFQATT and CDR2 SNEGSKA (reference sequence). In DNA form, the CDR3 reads TGCAGTGCCTCGGCGGACTATGGCTACACCTCC. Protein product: CSASADYGYTS.